This T cell receptor beta chain was observed in a study of cytomegalovirus exposure and HLA in healthy donors. Both 60 Vbeta primers and 13 Jbeta primers went into the PCR. Measured with immunoSEQ multiplex PCR; TCRdb has only the in-frame clones, and not every one. In total, the table holds around 97,000 clones. Points from the study as a whole: There was a cluster of highly shared sequence variants that was likely a sequencing artifact. TCR beta V segments were, for the most part, productive about 87% or about 30% of the time in an earlier analysis.

In the case of this clone: Its antigen is still unknown.

Trimming cost V 9 bases and J 11 bases; bases outside gene matches: 14. This CDR3 region has 13 residues. The germline CDR1 and CDR2 sequences are SNHLY and FYNNEI. This TCR came from a man aged 35 to 55 in good health and CMV-seronegative. The chain is built from TRBV2 and TRBJ2-5, with TRBD2 matching over 8 bases. The sequenced material came from PBMCs. The CDR3 reads CARSGTRTTEQYF. The CDR3 coding sequence is TGTGCCAGATCCGGGACTAGGACTACGGAGCAGTACTTC.